These 25 T cell receptor beta chains came from one sample sequenced in a study of blood T cell repertoires in COVID-19. The repertoire was sequenced with immunoSEQ multiplex PCR; TCRdb's copy has only in-frame clones and lacks some. Of roughly 200,000 clones listed, just over 85% are singletons. Sequencing was carried out using PBMCs or T cells enriched from blood (not recorded which). The source of these receptors is a middle-aged woman with acute COVID-19.

The rearrangement links TRBV5-5 to TRBJ1-3, with D perhaps matching TRBD1 (5 bases). CDR1 SGHKS and CDR2 YYEKEE come from the germline V gene (reference sequence). V lost 1 base and J lost 0, with 14 bases in between. The CDR3 spans 17 residues. The chain's CDR3 is CASSLKQAGNSGNTIYF. CDR3 sequence (DNA): TGTGCCAGCAGCTTGAAACAGGCAGGGAACTCTGGAAACACCATATATTTT.

This CDR3 is CSVGGINQPQHF. In DNA form, the CDR3 reads TGCAGCGTTGGAGGGATCAATCAGCCCCAGCATTTT. The rearrangement joins TRBV29-1 to TRBJ1-5; D is ambiguous. The CDR3 contains 12 residues. Germline values: CDR1 SQVTM, CDR2 ANQGSEA. Trimming cost V 4 bases and J 3 bases, with 7 bases left between them.

The chain employs TRBV7-2 and TRBJ2-2; D may be TRBD2 (5 bases). V was shortened by 1 base and J by 5 bases, with 14 bases between the two germline ends. This CDR3 comprises 16 residues. CDR1 and CDR2 (germline): SGHTA, FQGNSA. This CDR3 reads CASSLVAGVGTGELFF. In DNA, the CDR3 is TGTGCCAGCAGCTTAGTGGCGGGCGTGGGGACCGGGGAGCTGTTTTTT.

The rearrangement joins TRBV7-9 to TRBJ1-1; D may be TRBD1 (6 bases). Germline values: CDR1 SEHNR, CDR2 FQNEAQ (reference sequence). The CDR3 totals 15 residues. V was pared by 1 base and J by 4 bases, with 13 bases between. The CDR3 DNA sequence: TGTGCCAGCAGCTTAGGCGGGGGGCTAATCACTGAAGCTTTCTTT. Its protein is CASSLGGGLITEAFF.

This chain joins TRBV6-6 and TRBJ2-3; TRBD1 is a possible D gene (5 bases). The CDR3 covers 12 residues. The germline V gene has CDR1 MNHNY and CDR2 SVGAGI (reference sequence). V lost 6 bases to trimming and J lost 6 bases, with 10 bases between them. The CDR3 sequence is CASSPGMDTQYF. DNA of the CDR3: TGTGCCAGCAGCCCAGGGATGGATACGCAGTATTTT.

The chain has TRBV18 and TRBJ1-1; 8 bases map to TRBD1. Germline trimming cut 6 bases from V and 10 bases from J; bases unmatched to any gene: 10. The germline gives CDR1 KGHSH, CDR2 LQKENI. The CDR3 has 13 amino acids. The CDR3, as DNA: TGTGCCAGCTCCCAAAAGCAGGGGGCGGGAGCTTTCTTT. This sequence encodes CASSQKQGAGAFF.

The V call is TRBV7-3, the J call TRBJ2-7; 7 bases map to TRBD2. The CDR3 loop spans 14 amino acids. The V and J ends lost 4 bases and 0 bases, in that order; junction bases with no gene match: 3. The V gene's germline CDR1 is SGHTA and CDR2 FQGTGA. The CDR3 protein is CASSYTGGSYEQYF. CDR3 nucleotide sequence: TGTGCCAGCAGCTACACGGGGGGCTCCTACGAGCAGTACTTC.

This clone was recorded a few times. Other DNA sequences in this specimen translate into the identical CDR3. The rearrangement links TRBV18 to TRBJ1-5; TRBD1 is a possible D gene (6 bases). Germline values: CDR1 KGHSH, CDR2 LQKENI. V lost 4 bases to trimming and J lost 4 bases, with 8 bases between them. CDR3 size: 13 residues. The CDR3, as DNA: TGTGCCAGCTCACGACAGGATAATCAGCCCCAGCATTTT. Translating it yields CASSRQDNQPQHF.

This chain connects TRBV12-3 or TRBV12-4 to TRBJ1-2; D gene unclear. The V and J ends lost 2 bases and 8 bases respectively, with 9 bases between them. The CDR3 contains 12 residues. The CDR3 nucleotides read TGTGCCAGCAGTTTACGGGATCTCGGCTACACCTTC. As protein: CASSLRDLGYTF.

V gene TRBV5-4 combines with J gene TRBJ2-1; 7 bases fit TRBD1. The CDR3 is 14 amino acids. In germline, CDR1 is SGHNT, CDR2 YYREEE (reference sequence). Unmatched junction bases numbered 4, after V lost 4 bases and J lost 3 bases. CDR3 coding DNA: TGTGCCAGCAGCATCGGACAGGACTACAATGAGCAGTTCTTC. Translating gives CASSIGQDYNEQFF.

This clone has just one count. This chain connects TRBV25-1 to TRBJ2-1; TRBD1 agrees at 9 bases. Trimming cost V 3 bases and J 10 bases; bases outside gene matches: 7. The CDR3 runs to 14 residues. Germline CDR1 reads MGHDK; CDR2 reads SYGVNS. The CDR3 is CASSETGGPIEQFF. The CDR3 nucleotides are TGTGCCAGCAGTGAGACAGGGGGTCCCATCGAGCAGTTCTTC.

This clone was counted once. V and J are TRBV2 and TRBJ1-6, with TRBD1 matching over 7 bases. V lost 6 bases to trimming and J lost 5 bases; unmatched junction nucleotides: 13. This CDR3 contains 17 residues. CDR1 is SNHLY and CDR2 is FYNNEI in the germline V gene. The CDR3 sequence is CASRGHSGGGDNSPLHF. The DNA of the CDR3 is TGTGCCAGCAGAGGACACTCCGGAGGGGGCGATAATTCACCCCTCCACTTT.

Only one count was recorded for this clone. The gene calls are TRBV19 and TRBJ1-2, with 7 nucleotides matching TRBD1. Germline values: CDR1 LNHDA, CDR2 SQIVND (reference sequence). The CDR3 is 13 residues long. With V trimmed by 6 bases and J by 6 bases, 7 bases remained unmatched. CDR3 in DNA: TGTGCCAGTAGGAGGGCAGGGACAGATGGCTACACCTTC. Translation gives CASRRAGTDGYTF. The full variable domain, rest sourced from reference TRBV19 and TRBJ1-2, is DGGITQSPKYLFRKEGQNVTLSCEQNLNHDAMYWYRQDPGQGLRLIYYSQIVNDFQKGDIAEGYSVSREKKESFPLTVTSAQKNPTAFYLCASRRAGTDGYTFGSGTRLTVV.

The rearrangement links TRBV7-8 to TRBJ1-5; maybe TRBD1 (5 bases). Germline V CDR1 and CDR2: SGHVS, FQNEAQ. This CDR3 spans 14 amino acids. The ends were cut back, 9 bases at V and 6 bases at J, with 18 bases in the middle. CDR3 in amino acids: CASGTGTGLQPQHF. CDR3 nucleotide sequence: TGTGCCAGTGGAACCGGGACTGGGCTTCAGCCCCAGCATTTT.

This rearrangement joins TRBV19 to TRBJ1-6; 7 nucleotides align to TRBD1. CDR1 and CDR2 from the germline V gene are LNHDA and SQIVND (reference sequence). The CDR3 spans 15 residues. The trim removed 6 bases at V and 7 bases at J, leaving 9 bases unmatched. CDR3 sequence reads: CASSPARGRNSPLHF. The DNA for the CDR3 is TGTGCCAGTAGCCCCGCAAGGGGGCGCAATTCACCCCTCCACTTT.

The chain carries TRBV2 and TRBJ1-2; 8 nucleotides agree with TRBD1. CDR3 length: 15 residues. In germline, CDR1 is SNHLY, CDR2 FYNNEI. V lost 4 bases to trimming and J lost 4 bases; unmatched junction nucleotides: 8. CDR3 DNA: TGTGCCAGCAGTGGGACAGGGACTCAGGGCTATGGCTACACCTTC. It encodes CASSGTGTQGYGYTF.

The chain couples TRBV19 to TRBJ1-4; 7 bases line up with TRBD1. The CDR3 extends over 15 amino acids. Losses at the gene ends were 5 bases for V and 7 bases for J; bases not matched to a gene: 10. The germline V gene has CDR1 LNHDA and CDR2 SQIVND (reference sequence). The CDR3 loop is CASSARQGESEKLFF. CDR3 coding DNA: TGTGCCAGTAGTGCCCGACAGGGTGAAAGTGAAAAACTGTTTTTT.

The chain carries TRBV27 and TRBJ1-5, with 9 bases that match TRBD1. V lost 7 bases, J lost 2 bases, and 9 bases stayed unmatched. The CDR3 length is 16 residues. From germline, CDR1 is MNHEY and CDR2 SMNVEV (reference sequence). The CDR3 here is CASMTWTGVGNQPQHF. The CDR3 DNA sequence: TGTGCCAGCATGACCTGGACAGGGGTCGGCAATCAGCCCCAGCATTTT.

A single count supports this clone. V and J are TRBV19 and TRBJ1-5; 8 bases line up with TRBD1. The V gene end was trimmed by 3 bases and the J gene end by 6 bases; junction bases not matched to a gene: 4. CDR1 and CDR2 from the germline V gene are LNHDA and SQIVND (reference sequence). The CDR3 has 14 amino acids. The CDR3 region is CASSIGTGGQPQHF. The CDR3 region has the DNA TGTGCCAGTAGTATCGGGACAGGTGGTCAGCCCCAGCATTTT.

For the CDR3, the DNA is TGTGCCAGCAGCGAGTCCCCGGGACAAATCAATGAGCAGTTCTTC. It encodes CASSESPGQINEQFF. The chain carries TRBV7-3 and TRBJ2-1; tentative D call: TRBD1 (6 bases). Trimming shortened V by 5 bases and J by 6 bases, and 17 bases separated the two germline ends. Germline CDR1 is SGHTA and CDR2 is FQGTGA. The CDR3 runs to 15 residues.

The genes are TRBV7-2 and TRBJ1-1; 8 nucleotides align to TRBD1. CDR3 size: 16 residues. V trimming: 7 bases; J trimming: 6 bases; junction bases outside the gene matches: 16. From germline, CDR1 is SGHTA and CDR2 FQGNSA. DNA for the CDR3: TGTGCCAGCACCCCCGGGTGGACAGGGAGGGGGGCTGAAGCTTTCTTT. Translated: CASTPGWTGRGAEAFF.

The CDR3 reads CASSDGAGSTDTQYF. The CDR3 DNA sequence: TGTGCCAGCAGTGATGGAGCGGGGTCTACAGATACGCAGTATTTT. The chain links TRBV2 to TRBJ2-3; 7 positions agree with TRBD2. CDR1 is SNHLY and CDR2 is FYNNEI in the germline V gene. After removal of 3 bases from V and 3 bases from J, the junction contained 6 bases not matched to a gene. This CDR3 spans 15 amino acids.

This sequence joins TRBV29-1 and TRBJ2-2; TRBD1 agrees at 8 bases. The CDR3 length is 14 residues. Germline assignment: CDR1 SQVTM and CDR2 ANQGSEA. Germline trimming cut 3 bases from V and 1 base from J; bases unmatched to any gene: 1. The CDR3: CSVEGTGNTGELFF. Here the CDR3 DNA reads TGCAGCGTTGAGGGGACAGGGAACACCGGGGAGCTGTTTTTT.

The rearrangement links TRBV3-1 (or the pseudogene TRBV3-2) to TRBJ2-1; D may be TRBD2 (5 bases). The CDR3 is made up of 12 amino acids. Germline values: CDR1 LGHDT, CDR2 YNNKEL (reference sequence). Trimming pared 5 bases from V and 7 bases from J, leaving 9 bases between. CDR3 sequence (DNA): TGTGCCAGCAGCTTTAGCGATAATGAGCAGTTCTTC. This gives the protein CASSFSDNEQFF.

The chain combines TRBV7-2 with TRBJ1-2, with TRBD1 matching over 7 bases. The ends lost 4 bases at V and 2 bases at J; junction bases unmatched: 4. The CDR3 sequence is 14 residues long. The germline V gene encodes CDR1 SGHTA and CDR2 FQGNSA. The CDR3 spells CASSSQGRNYGYTF. DNA of the CDR3: TGTGCCAGCAGCTCACAGGGGAGAAACTATGGCTACACCTTC.